This TCR beta chain was captured by sequencing in a study of CD8 T cells in Susac syndrome. Study results and caveats: Individuals included in the TCR sequencing and HLA analysis were acknowledged by the study to be relatively few in number.

The CDR3 is 19 amino acids. Germline-derived CDR1 and CDR2 are DFQATT and SNEGSKA (reference sequence). V shed 3 bases and J 2 bases; nucleotides not matched to a gene: 20. TCR beta sequencing covered blood CD8+ and CD4+ T cells. The RNA, about 0.5 to 1 ug, was put through reverse transcription using random hexamers. TCR beta CDR3 was amplified by immunoSEQ covering 54 Vbeta and 13 Jbeta. TCRdb processed the immunoSEQ multiplex PCR reads anew with MiXCR; each CDR3 protein has one entry. The repertoire consists of fewer than 65,000 distinct CDR3 sequences, with 90% to 95% occurring once and the leading ten covering 0.15% to 0.25%. As concerns this clonotype: Its antigen is unknown.

The receptor comes from a human donor in good health. This chain uses TRBV20-1 with TRBJ2-3; 7 positions match TRBD2. The specimen sequenced was CD8+ T cells from PBMCs. The CDR3 region is CSARPPEWVVAGDTDTQYF. The CDR3 nucleotides read TGCAGTGCTAGGCCACCCGAGTGGGTGGTAGCGGGCGACACAGATACGCAGTATTTT.